A single sample is the source of the 29 T cell receptor beta chains below, sequenced in a study of T cell clones after liver transplantation. Profiled with immunoSEQ multiplex PCR; TCRdb holds only in-frame clones, not every one. The sample records 60,000 or so clones, around 70% being singletons. The sample was CD4+ T cells from blood, taken at the 22-month timepoint. These receptors all stem from a human patient who received a liver transplant. Some T cells may have come from the graft donor.

A few counts support this clone. This chain joins TRBV6-6 and TRBJ2-3, with TRBD1 identical over 7 bases. The germline gives CDR1 MNHNY, CDR2 SVGAGI (reference sequence). V gave up 4 bases and J gave up 4 bases; unmatched junction bases: 8. There are 15 residues in the CDR3. CDR3: CASSSGQTWPDTQYF. The CDR3 region has the DNA TGTGCCAGCAGTTCGGGACAGACGTGGCCAGATACGCAGTATTTT.

This rearrangement joins TRBV5-8 to TRBJ1-3; tentative D call: TRBD1 (6 bases). The CDR3 is 16 amino acids. Between the trimmed V and J ends, which lost 0 bases and 0 bases, there was a span of 10 bases. Germline CDR1 is SGHTS and CDR2 is YDEGEE. CDR3 in amino acids: CASSLGWGASGNTIYF. CDR3 DNA: TGTGCCAGCAGCTTGGGGTGGGGGGCCTCTGGAAACACCATATATTTT.

The V call is TRBV9, the J call TRBJ2-2; no clear D gene. Germline CDR1 and CDR2: SGDLS and YYNGEE. CDR3 length equals 13 residues. V lost 2 bases and J lost 0, with 2 bases in between. CDR3: CASSVTNTGELFF. Here the CDR3 DNA reads TGTGCCAGCAGCGTCACGAACACCGGGGAGCTGTTTTTT.

The rearrangement joins TRBV19 to TRBJ1-6; 7 positions agree with TRBD1. The length of the CDR3 is 16 residues. Germline V gene lookup returns CDR1 LNHDA and CDR2 SQIVND (reference sequence). V shed 10 bases, J shed 0 bases, and the junction held 9 bases outside the gene matches. The CDR3 DNA reads as TGTGCCACCAAGGGACAGTTCAGCTCCTATAATTCACCCCTCCACTTT. It translates to CATKGQFSSYNSPLHF.

This clone was seen only once. The genes are TRBV18 and TRBJ2-5, with TRBD2 as a possible D gene (5 bases). This CDR3 has 15 residues. Deletions cut 2 bases from V and 5 bases from J, with 15 bases between. Germline CDR1 and CDR2: KGHSH and LQKENI. The DNA for the CDR3 is TGTGCCAGCTCACCAAGACGGGGTACTCGGGAGACCCAGTACTTC. Amino acid sequence: CASSPRRGTRETQYF.

CDR3 sequence (DNA): TGTGCCAGCAGCTTAGCGGCAGGGGCCTACGAGCAGTACTTC. Residues: CASSLAAGAYEQYF. The chain carries TRBV7-2 and TRBJ2-7; perhaps TRBD1 as D (6 bases). Trimming took off 0 bases at V and 2 bases at J, with 8 bases between the two ends. Germline V lookup: CDR1 SGHTA, CDR2 FQGNSA. The CDR3 is 14 amino acids.

The sample holds one count of this clone. This chain connects TRBV19 to TRBJ1-3, with 7 bases fitting TRBD1. CDR1 is LNHDA and CDR2 is SQIVND in the germline V gene (reference sequence). The CDR3 loop spans 18 amino acids. J gave up 0 bases and V 6 bases, and 14 bases lay outside the gene matches. The CDR3 loop is CASRRQGRGFFSGNTIYF. In nucleotides, the CDR3 is TGTGCCAGTAGAAGACAGGGTCGAGGATTCTTCTCTGGAAACACCATATATTTT.

By sample fraction, this clone is medium-sized. The chain employs TRBV7-9 and TRBJ2-7, with 9 bases identical to TRBD1. The length of the CDR3 is 14 residues. J gave up 2 bases and V 6 bases, and 5 bases lay outside the gene matches. Per the germline V gene, CDR1 is SEHNR and CDR2 is FQNEAQ (reference sequence). This CDR3 is CASSITGGAYEQYF. CDR3 coding DNA: TGTGCCAGCAGTATAACAGGGGGCGCCTACGAGCAGTACTTC.

V usage is TRBV11-2 and J usage is TRBJ2-1; D is unresolved. Germline lookup yields CDR1 SGHAT and CDR2 FQNNGV. Trimming left V 0 bases short and J 8 bases short, with 8 bases between. The CDR3 is 13 amino acids. In nucleotides, the CDR3 is TGTGCCAGCAGCTTAGATATGACGGATGAGCAGTTCTTC. Its protein is CASSLDMTDEQFF.

This clone was observed a handful of times. CDR3 nucleotide sequence: TGTGCCAGCAGCTATTCTACGTATACGCAGTATTTT. Its translation is CASSYSTYTQYF. The rearrangement uses TRBV5-6 and TRBJ2-3; D is uncertain. This CDR3 has 12 residues. V lost 3 bases to trimming and J lost 7 bases, with 9 bases between them. Per the germline V gene, CDR1 is SGHDT and CDR2 is YYEEEE. The complete variable domain, with remaining parts taken from reference TRBV5-6 and TRBJ2-3, reads DAGVTQSPTHLIKTRGQQVTLRCSPKSGHDTVSWYQQALGQGPQFIFQYYEEEERQRGNFPDRFSGHQFPNYSSELNVNALLLGDSALYLCASSYSTYTQYFGPGTRLTVL.

This clone came up once. The chain carries TRBV5-5 and TRBJ1-3; perhaps TRBD1 as D (5 bases). This CDR3 comprises 15 residues. The V and J ends lost 5 bases and 5 bases respectively, with 17 bases between them. From germline, CDR1 is SGHKS and CDR2 YYEKEE (reference sequence). CDR3 sequence reads: CASRGGGTGRNTIYF. The DNA of the CDR3 is TGTGCCAGCAGGGGCGGAGGGACGGGCAGAAACACCATATATTTT.

V usage is TRBV7-2 and J usage is TRBJ1-2, with D possibly TRBD1 on 6 matching bases. The CDR3 is 13 amino acids. V was shortened by 5 bases and J by 8 bases, with 15 bases between the two germline ends. Germline V lookup: CDR1 SGHTA, CDR2 FQGNSA. The CDR3, as DNA: TGTGCCAGCAGCCCCCACAGGGATGTAGGCTACACCTTC. Its protein is CASSPHRDVGYTF.

The gene calls are TRBV4-2 and TRBJ2-1; 8 bases are a match to TRBD1. Germline V gives CDR1 LGHNA, CDR2 YNFKEQ. The CDR3 sequence is 13 residues long. With 2 bases clipped from V and 6 bases from J, the junction kept 0 bases outside the gene matches. The CDR3, as DNA: TGTGCCAGCAGCCAAACAGGGGGCAATGAGCAGTTCTTC. It codes for CASSQTGGNEQFF.

The J gene is TRBJ2-7, the V gene TRBV6-5; D is possibly TRBD1 or TRBD2 (5 bases each). The CDR3 loop spans 13 amino acids. Between the trimmed V and J ends, which lost 8 bases and 7 bases, there was a span of 18 bases. CDR1 is MNHEY, CDR2 SVGAGI, per germline. In DNA, the CDR3 is TGTGCCAGCGCTTTAAGGCCCGAGGGGGAGCAGTACTTC. It encodes CASALRPEGEQYF.

The rearrangement links TRBV5-1 to TRBJ2-7, with 7 nucleotides matching TRBD1. V dropped 3 bases and J dropped 5; count of bases not matched to a gene: 5. CDR1 and CDR2 (germline): SGHRS, YFSETQ. The CDR3 is made up of 13 amino acids. In DNA, the CDR3 is TGCGCCAGCAGCTCGACAGGGACCAACGAGCAGTACTTC. Its protein product is CASSSTGTNEQYF.

The V call is TRBV7-9, the J call TRBJ1-4; D is possibly TRBD1 (5 bases). V was shortened by 0 bases and J by 8 bases, with 13 bases between the two germline ends. CDR1 is SEHNR and CDR2 is FQNEAQ in the germline V gene (reference sequence). The CDR3 runs 15 residues. CDR3 region: CASSLAPGTGEKLFF. The CDR3 DNA sequence: TGTGCCAGCAGCTTAGCCCCGGGGACGGGGGAAAAACTGTTTTTT.

The CDR3 DNA reads TGTGCTAGTGGTTTGTTACGGACAGGGGCTTACTACAATGAGCAGTTCTTC. Protein: CASGLLRTGAYYNEQFF. The chain employs TRBV12-5 and TRBJ2-1; 9 bases are shared with TRBD1. The CDR3 spans 17 residues. With 2 bases clipped from V and 3 bases from J, the junction kept 8 bases outside the gene matches. Germline CDR1 is LGHNT and CDR2 is FRNRAP. The full variable domain, with the rest looked up from reference TRBV12-5 and TRBJ2-1, is DARVTQTPRHKVTEMGQEVTMRCQPILGHNTVFWYRQTMMQGLELLAYFRNRAPLDDSGMPKDRFSAEMPDATLATLKIQPSEPRDSAVYFCASGLLRTGAYYNEQFFGPGTRLTVL.

The J gene is TRBJ1-3, the V gene TRBV5-1, with 8 bases lining up with TRBD1. This CDR3 is built from 15 residues. Germline-derived CDR1 and CDR2 are SGHRS and YFSETQ. Trimming removed 0 bases from V and 2 bases from J; junction bases left unmatched: 1. The CDR3 nucleotides read TGCGCCAGCAGCTTGGGACAGGGGACTGGAAACACCATATATTTT. The encoded protein is CASSLGQGTGNTIYF.

This chain links TRBV7-3 with TRBJ1-1; 8 nucleotides match TRBD1. V gave up 5 bases and J gave up 4 bases; unmatched junction bases: 9. Germline CDR1 and CDR2: SGHTA and FQGTGA. The CDR3 sequence is 15 residues long. The DNA of the CDR3 is TGTGCCAGCAGCCCCAGACAGGGGCTGGGCACTGAAGCTTTCTTT. It codes for CASSPRQGLGTEAFF.

The chain links TRBV5-4 to TRBJ1-1; 8 bases fit TRBD1. V was pared by 5 bases and J by 4 bases, with 7 bases of the junction left unmatched. CDR1 and CDR2 from the germline V gene are SGHNT and YYREEE (reference sequence). The CDR3 loop spans 14 amino acids. CDR3 amino acids: CASRRGQGGTEAFF. The CDR3 nucleotides read TGTGCCAGCAGAAGAGGACAGGGAGGCACTGAAGCTTTCTTT.

The J gene is TRBJ1-1, the V gene TRBV5-4; 7 bases map to TRBD1. The CDR3 sequence is 15 residues long. Germline V CDR1 and CDR2: SGHNT, YYREEE (reference sequence). With V trimmed by 4 bases and J by 0 bases, 6 bases remained unmatched. CDR3 residues: CASSPGGLMNTEAFF. The DNA for the CDR3 is TGTGCCAGCAGCCCAGGGGGGCTTATGAACACTGAAGCTTTCTTT.

The rearrangement links TRBV20-1 to TRBJ1-2; maybe TRBD1 (6 bases). The germline gives CDR1 DFQATT, CDR2 SNEGSKA (reference sequence). The germline V and J ends were trimmed by 7 bases and 4 bases, with 10 bases remaining between them. The CDR3 is 11 amino acids. CDR3 amino acids: CSGGRGYGYTF. The CDR3 DNA reads TGCAGTGGAGGCAGGGGCTATGGCTACACCTTC.

The chain couples TRBV5-1 to TRBJ2-1; 8 bases line up with TRBD1. J was trimmed by 5 bases and V by 4 bases; bases with no gene match: 14. CDR3 length equals 17 residues. CDR1 and CDR2 (germline): SGHRS, YFSETQ. CDR3 bases: TGCGCCAGCAGCCCCTTTATGGGGGACAGGATAAACAATGAGCAGTTCTTC. It translates to CASSPFMGDRINNEQFF.

The chain carries TRBV19 and TRBJ2-7, with a possible D match to TRBD2 (6 bases). The CDR3 covers 14 residues. Trimming stripped 5 bases from V and 1 base from J, with 12 bases between. In germline, CDR1 is LNHDA, CDR2 SQIVND (reference sequence). The CDR3 protein is CASSQGGGSYEQYF. CDR3 nucleotides: TGTGCCAGTAGTCAAGGTGGGGGGTCCTACGAGCAGTACTTC.

The chain combines TRBV30 with TRBJ2-5, with 10 bases that match TRBD1. Germline CDR1 reads GTSNPN; CDR2 reads SVGIG (reference sequence). CDR3 length: 14 residues. V trimming: 3 bases; J trimming: 3 bases; junction bases outside the gene matches: 4. The CDR3 bases are TGTGCCTGGAGACAGGGGACAGGGGAAGAGACCCAGTACTTC. Protein: CAWRQGTGEETQYF.

Many counts were recorded for this clone. DNA for the CDR3: TGTGCCAGCAGTAATACCGGGACAGGGGGCTACGAGCAGTACTTC. Protein: CASSNTGTGGYEQYF. This sequence joins TRBV28 and TRBJ2-7; 11 bases align to TRBD1. Unmatched junction bases numbered 6, after V lost 5 bases and J lost 3 bases. Germline loops: CDR1 MDHEN, CDR2 SYDVKM. This CDR3 region has 15 residues.

The rearrangement joins TRBV7-9 to TRBJ2-7; a weak D match, TRBD1 (6 bases). V was clipped by 5 bases and J by 5 bases, with 13 bases between them. CDR1 and CDR2 (germline): SEHNR, FQNEAQ (reference sequence). The CDR3 is 13 amino acids. CDR3 protein: CASSTRQAHEQYF. As DNA, the CDR3 is TGTGCCAGCAGCACGCGACAGGCCCACGAGCAGTACTTC.

The chain carries TRBV7-9 and TRBJ1-4, with 7 bases aligning to TRBD1. The junction had 6 bases not matched to a gene; V was cut back by 5 bases and J by 3 bases. The CDR3 totals 15 residues. Germline V gene data show CDR1 as SEHNR and CDR2 as FQNEAQ (reference sequence). CDR3 sequence (DNA): TGTGCCAGCAGCCCACAGGGGCGGGCTAATGAAAAACTGTTTTTT. This encodes CASSPQGRANEKLFF.

J is TRBJ2-6 and V is TRBV7-3; the D gene is possibly TRBD2 (6 bases). CDR3 size: 15 residues. Germline CDR1 SGHTA, CDR2 FQGTGA. V lost 5 bases and J 2 bases, leaving 10 bases between the germline ends. The CDR3 DNA reads as TGTGCCAGCAGCATCGGGGGAACTGGGGCCAACGTCCTGACTTTC. Translated, it gives CASSIGGTGANVLTF.